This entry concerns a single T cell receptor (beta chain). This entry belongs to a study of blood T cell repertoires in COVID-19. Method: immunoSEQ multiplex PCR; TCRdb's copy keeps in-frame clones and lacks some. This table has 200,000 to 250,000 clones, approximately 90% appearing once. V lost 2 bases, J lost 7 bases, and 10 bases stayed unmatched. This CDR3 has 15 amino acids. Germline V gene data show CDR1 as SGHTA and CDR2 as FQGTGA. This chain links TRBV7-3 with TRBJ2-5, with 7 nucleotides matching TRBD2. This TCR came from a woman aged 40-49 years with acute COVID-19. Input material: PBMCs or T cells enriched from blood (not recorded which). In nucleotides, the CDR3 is TGTGCCAGCAGCTTATTTGGAGCGGGGATGGGGACCCAGTACTTC. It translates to CASSLFGAGMGTQYF.